This T cell receptor (beta chain) was sequenced in a study of response to subunit inactivated influenza vaccine. TCRdb passed the RT-PCR reads through MiXCR, listing each CDR3 protein once. The data contain 550,000 to 600,000 distinct CDR3 sequences, 12% of them singletons. The CDR3 is 15 amino acids. V was shortened by 5 bases and J by 2 bases, with 16 bases between the two germline ends. CDR1 and CDR2 (germline): GTSNPN, SVGIG (reference sequence). This clonotype was detected only a few times. The source material was PBMCs from blood, sampled on the day of vaccination. The genes are TRBV30 and TRBJ2-1, with D maybe TRBD2 (5 bases). The sequence was obtained from a man over 45 who received an inactivated influenza vaccine. DNA for the CDR3: TGTGCCTGGGAGGGCCTTCGACCAGCCTACAATGAGCAGTTCTTC. Protein sequence: CAWEGLRPAYNEQFF.